This T cell receptor beta chain was captured by sequencing in a study of cytomegalovirus exposure and HLA in healthy donors (dated by TCRdb to the late 2010s). Background on the whole study: In an earlier analysis of some 550 of the donors, 276 Gb of sequence data and some 120 million unique TCR beta sequences from roughly 190 million T cells were reported. Around 320 gigabases of sequencing data and approximately 84 million unique TCR sequences were included in an early release covering about 600 HLA-typed donors. Among the roughly 410 genotyped donors, around 81% belonged to the genetic ancestry cluster associated with self-reported Caucasian donors. The study was designed to test whether signatures of past pathogen exposure could be identified by cataloging public T cell receptors. Using immunosequencing, the study profiled T cell repertoires from 666 subjects and related those repertoires to cytomegalovirus serostatus. In addition to the first cohort of 666 subjects, a separate validation cohort of 130 or so different subjects was used. To predict cytomegalovirus infection status, the study combined high-throughput TCR immunosequencing, statistical association of individual TCRs with disease status, and machine learning. A later analysis re-examined previously published TCR beta repertoires from 600 to 700 donors and added high-resolution HLA genotyping to investigate patterns of TCR occurrence. Rather than using new phenotypic data, the later analysis identified candidate immune exposures from TCR beta sequences and from how often those sequences occurred across donors. In an earlier analysis of roughly 580 of the donors, high-throughput TCR beta sequencing was used to judge whether each TCR beta V gene segment behaved as functional or pseudogenic. Alongside the repertoire data, information on donor age, sex, ethnicity and CMV serostatus was compiled. In a later genetic analysis, genome-wide SNP genotypes for about 55% of the roughly 670 donors were used, and that subset was treated as a discovery cohort. All discovery cohort repertoires had been generated on a single sequencing platform. Both class I and class II loci were covered by HLA typing, at four-digit resolution. The number of donors typed differed by locus, with roughly 629-640 for A, B, C, DRB1 and DQB1, 522 for DQA1, nearly 610 for DPA1, and approximately 470 for DPB1. A handful of DR-DQ haplotypes were treated as single units for association and clustering because of strong linkage in the cohort. Among roughly 400 genotyped donors of the cohort, an average of 235,054 unique TCR beta nucleotide sequences were sequenced per donor, roughly 18% of them non-productive.

The cohort comprised 670 or so healthy bone marrow donors. At the time of sampling, all cohort members were nominally healthy, though unrecorded immune exposures were likely present. The donor was CMV seronegative and was included in the group of under 450 seronegative cohort members. Each donor provided a peripheral blood sample, and peripheral blood mononuclear cells were used for TCR beta sequencing. The Qiagen DNeasy Blood Extraction Kit was used to extract genomic DNA from the blood cell samples. On this clone: Its antigen is unknown. There are no base qualities to consult, and no much larger clone falls within one base.

Library method: the immunoSEQ multiplex PCR assay. The multiplex PCR relied on a mix of 60 forward primers for TCR Vbeta segments and 13 reverse primers for TCR Jbeta segments. The CDR3 region of rearranged TCR beta genes was amplified from genomic DNA with a multiplex PCR assay. The amplified TCR beta libraries were sequenced on the Illumina HiSeq System as 87-base-pair reads. As for how the authors treated the data: A later analysis tallied 75 million to 95 million unique TCR beta chains across the 550 to 850 repertoires, and around 9.9 million of those chains were shared by two or more donors. Raw reads were error-corrected and collapsed into unique sequences with a nearest-neighbor algorithm that merged closely related sequences to remove PCR and sequencing errors. Alignment of CDR3 sequences to IMGT reference sequences was used to assign V, D and J gene segments. For a sequence to be retained, at least a six-nucleotide match to both a V gene segment and a J gene segment was required. A rearrangement counted as productive if the CDR3 had no stop codons and remained in frame with V and J, and every other rearrangement counted as non-productive. Following IMGT convention, CDR3 was defined as the stretch from the second conserved V-encoded cysteine to the conserved J-encoded phenylalanine. In an earlier analysis of around 570 of the donors, sequences lacking an unambiguous match to a single V gene segment were excluded. An earlier analysis of a few hundred of the donors classified V segments as functional when productive rearrangements were above 56.7% and as segregating when the standard deviation between donors was above 5%. A statistical classification framework was built for diagnosing cytomegalovirus status from the catalog of TCR beta chain sequences. A later analysis assigned V and J genes by comparing TCR nucleotide sequences with IMGT/GENE-DB human TR gene sequences. In a later analysis, CDR3 sequences and most-parsimonious VDJ recombination scenarios were assigned using the TCRdist pipeline. In a later analysis, every TCR beta chain was defined by the combination of its CDR3 amino acid sequence and its V-gene family, and reads without a unique V-gene family were dropped. A later analysis removed 592 highly shared, low-generation-probability nucleotide sequences to deal with suspected cross-contamination and a sequencing artifact. For each public chain, a later analysis derived a clonal expansion index from normalized ranks of inferred template counts within each repertoire. Generation probabilities in a later analysis came from a VDJ recombination model fitted to out-of-frame rearrangements, and those results were checked against IGoR. In a later analysis, hypergeometric tests were used to score TCR-TCR, TCR-HLA and TCR-CMV co-occurrence, with a repertoire-size bias correction applied to TCR pairs. In a later analysis, false discovery rates were estimated by permuting HLA or CMV assignments 20 times. A later analysis grouped co-occurring TCRs with DBSCAN, adding TCRdist sequence similarity when clustering within HLA-allele-positive subsets. Co-occurrence clustering excluded repertoires with fewer than 30,000 or more than 120,000 public chains, plus five with anomalous nucleotide sharing. Not all clones reach the TCRdb copy of this immuneACCESS table, which keeps in-frame sequences only. Checked studies attribute under half of the gap to unresolved V genes and leave the rest unexplained. For V, J and clone size, that table is used; D and trimming come from the DNA. This sample gives about 180,000 clones in total; 60% to 85% of them show up just once. Of the sample, around 1.6% falls within the top ten clones.

General findings and caveats noted by the study authors: For the cohort, immune exposure information was limited to CMV serostatus. In both the original and validation cohorts, the classifier was reported to diagnose cytomegalovirus status with high specificity and sensitivity. According to a later analysis, TCR association rates differed among HLA loci, with DRB1 alleles showing the most associated TCRs and HLA-C alleles showing the fewest. Some 15 rarely observed V segments, including chromosome 9 orphons, were excluded from the earlier analysis of just under 600 of the donors because counts were too low. When HLA alleles, especially DR and DQ, strongly co-occurred, attributing TCR associations to individual alleles was difficult. A further reported finding was that TCR beta sequences accurately predicted the HLA-A and HLA-B alleles for most subjects in the first cohort. The presence/absence analyses assumed that sequencing depth was roughly uniform across donors, and that assumption may not be true. The study listed 164 TCR beta chains as associated with cytomegalovirus. An association between a missense DCLRE1C variant and V-gene and J-gene trimming of TCR beta chains was found in a later genetic analysis and replicated in an independent cohort. A later analysis associated about 17,000 TCR beta sequences with specific HLA alleles at a false discovery rate of 0.05. According to the authors, the approach could potentially be generalized to other disease states and immunological phenotypes. A cluster of highly shared sequence variants was judged likely to represent a technical artifact of the sequencing pipeline. Broadly in line with IMGT annotations, most TCR beta V segments showed up in productive rearrangements about 87% or about 30% of the time in an earlier analysis of about 500 of the donors. Linkage disequilibrium might explain the correlated functional status among segregating V segments, but an unknown experimental factor could not be excluded. While some public TCRs were present in many individuals, most TCR sequences turned up only very rarely across donors. A later analysis found that most CMV-associated TCR beta chains appeared HLA-restricted, with HLA associations seemingly driven largely by CMV exposure. A later analysis found that HLA-associated TCR beta chains were more clonally expanded and had lower generation probabilities than equally common non-associated chains. In vitro tests confirmed that three of the cytomegalovirus-associated TCR beta chains recognize cytomegalovirus antigens. In this cohort, only TCR beta chains were sequenced, and detectable features were limited by the absence of alpha or paired-chain data. A later analysis reported that several top co-occurrence clusters appeared linked to parvovirus B19, influenza, CMV and Epstein-Barr virus. Because HLA typing was missing for some donors at each locus, association tests included only the typed subset. According to a later genetic analysis, donors in an Asian-associated ancestry cluster had fewer N-insertions in productive TCRs than the roughly 700-donor mean.

Source material: PBMCs. The TCR comes from a young man in good health and CMV-seronegative.

The CDR3: CASTEQGREQYF. The nucleotide sequence is given as TGTGCCAGCACCGAACAGGGTCGCGAGCAGTACTTC. The chain was built from TRBV28 and TRBJ2-7; tentative D gene TRBD1, with 6 bases matching. Including the terminal cysteine and phenylalanine, the CDR3 comprises 12 residues. Kept here is only the CDR3 DNA, which spans 36 bases and is read in frame from base 1. Trimming at the junction amounts to 7 bases on V and 6 bases on J, and the germline ends lie 13 bases apart. The germline V gene gives CDR1 as MDHEN and CDR2 as SYDVKM.